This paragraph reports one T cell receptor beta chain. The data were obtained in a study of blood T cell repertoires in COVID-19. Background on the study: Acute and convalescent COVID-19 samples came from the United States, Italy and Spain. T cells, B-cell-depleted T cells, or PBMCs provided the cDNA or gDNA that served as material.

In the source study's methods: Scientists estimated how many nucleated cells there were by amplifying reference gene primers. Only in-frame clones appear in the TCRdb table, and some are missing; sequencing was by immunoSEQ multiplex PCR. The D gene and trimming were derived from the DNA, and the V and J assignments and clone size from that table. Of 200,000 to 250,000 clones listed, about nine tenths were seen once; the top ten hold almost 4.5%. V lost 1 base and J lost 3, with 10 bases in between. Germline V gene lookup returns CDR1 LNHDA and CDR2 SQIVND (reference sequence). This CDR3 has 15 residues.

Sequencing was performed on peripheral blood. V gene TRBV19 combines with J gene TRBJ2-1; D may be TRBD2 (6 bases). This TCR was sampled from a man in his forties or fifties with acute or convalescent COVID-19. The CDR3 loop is CASSIGAGNYNEQFF. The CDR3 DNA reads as TGTGCCAGTAGTATAGGAGCGGGTAACTACAATGAGCAGTTCTTC.